This TCR beta chain is from a study of blood T cell repertoires in COVID-19. Turning to the study itself: T cells, B-cell-depleted T cells, or PBMCs supplied cDNA or gDNA.

V lost 5 bases, J lost 4 bases, and 9 bases lay in between. The CDR3 contains 13 residues. The germline V gene has CDR1 SGHTA and CDR2 FQGTGA. This clone was found a few times. In the authors' methods: Reference gene primers were amplified, and this amplification served to estimate nucleated cell counts. Some clones are missing from TCRdb's copy, which holds only in-frame ones; the method was immunoSEQ multiplex PCR. The V and J calls and clone size come from that table; D and trimming were worked out from the DNA. Of fewer than 200,000 clones listed, 70% to 80% are singletons. Participant-given clinical history determined each cohort assignment.

The sample was PBMCs or T cells enriched from blood (not recorded which). The clonotype comes from a woman in her 50s who had recovered from COVID-19. This chain links TRBV7-3 with TRBJ2-1; no clear D gene. The CDR3 DNA follows: TGTGCCAGCAGCCTCGAGGTATACAATGAGCAGTTCTTC. Amino acid sequence: CASSLEVYNEQFF.